This is a list of T cell receptor beta chains from one sample in a study of response to subunit inactivated influenza vaccine. TCRdb reanalysed the RT-PCR reads using MiXCR and keeps one entry per CDR3 protein. The sample lists about 190,000 distinct CDR3 sequences, 13% to 15% occurring once. The source material was CD8+ T cells sorted from PBMCs, sampled roughly 5 days after vaccination. The receptors shown here come from a man aged 45-65 years who received an inactivated influenza vaccine. Both conserved end residues are part of each CDR3. D genes are given only for firm matches. Size is omitted from some rows. Given values are once, few, many or a class for expanded clones.

size: few
length: 16
J: TRBJ2-3
D: .
V: TRBV6-5
DNA: TGTGCCAGCAGTTACGGGGATAGCGGAGATACAGATACGCAGTATTTT
CDR3: CASSYGDSGDTDTQYF

size: .
length: 15
J: TRBJ1-2
D: .
V: TRBV4-3
DNA: TGCGCCAGCAGCCCGGGCCAAGGGGAGGTCTATGGCTACACCTTC
CDR3: CASSPGQGEVYGYTF

size: .
length: 13
J: TRBJ2-5
D: .
V: TRBV27
DNA: TGTGCCAGCAGTTTGTCAATCGTGGAGACCCAGTACTTC
CDR3: CASSLSIVETQYF

size: .
length: 16
J: TRBJ2-1
D: TRBD1
V: TRBV15
DNA: TGTGCCACCAGCCCAGAGACAGGGGGTGGGAACAATGAGCAGTTCTTC
CDR3: CATSPETGGGNNEQFF

size: .
length: 16
J: TRBJ2-3
D: .
V: TRBV13
DNA: TGTGCCAGCAGCTTAGCTGGCAGGGTTAGCACAGATACGCAGTATTTT
CDR3: CASSLAGRVSTDTQYF

size: .
length: 14
J: TRBJ2-7
D: TRBD2
V: TRBV12-3/TRBV12-4
DNA: TGTGCCAGCAGTCTAGGACTAGTGTTCTACGAGCAGTACTTC
CDR3: CASSLGLVFYEQYF

size: .
length: 15
J: TRBJ2-3
D: .
V: TRBV6-1
DNA: TGTGCCAGCACGGGCCGGGGGGCCGGCACAGATACGCAGTATTTT
CDR3: CASTGRGAGTDTQYF

size: .
length: 14
J: TRBJ1-1
D: .
V: TRBV6-2/TRBV6-3
DNA: TGTGCCAGCAGTTACTCGACCGGGGACACTGAAGCTTTCTTT
CDR3: CASSYSTGDTEAFF

size: few
length: 12
J: TRBJ2-1
D: .
V: TRBV12-3/TRBV12-4
DNA: TGTGCCAGCAGAACTGACGCCAATGAGCAGTTCTTC
CDR3: CASRTDANEQFF

size: .
length: 15
J: TRBJ2-5
D: .
V: TRBV28
DNA: TGTGCCAGCACCCGCGGTCTGGGGTCCCAAGAGACCCAGTACTTC
CDR3: CASTRGLGSQETQYF

size: .
length: 15
J: TRBJ2-7
D: TRBD2
V: TRBV4-1
DNA: TGCGCCAGCAGCCTGCGCTCGGGGGGAACCTACGAGCAGTACTTC
CDR3: CASSLRSGGTYEQYF

size: few
length: 15
J: TRBJ2-5
D: TRBD2
V: TRBV7-6
DNA: TGTGCCAGCAGCTCGGGACTAGCGACCCAAGAGACCCAGTACTTC
CDR3: CASSSGLATQETQYF

size: .
length: 15
J: TRBJ2-7
D: TRBD1
V: TRBV4-2
DNA: TGTGCCAGCAGCCAAGACAGGGGGCGCGTCTACGAGCAGTACTTC
CDR3: CASSQDRGRVYEQYF

size: .
length: 15
J: TRBJ2-3
D: .
V: TRBV4-3
DNA: TGCGCCAGCAGCCCCACCCTAGGTCTGACAGATACGCAGTATTTT
CDR3: CASSPTLGLTDTQYF

size: .
length: 11
J: TRBJ2-1
D: TRBD1
V: TRBV11-1
DNA: TGTGCCGGGGGACAGTACAATGAGCAGTTCTTC
CDR3: CAGGQYNEQFF

size: few
length: 14
J: TRBJ2-7
D: .
V: TRBV6-2/TRBV6-3
DNA: TGTGCCAGTCAAGAGGCAGGAGGATCCTACGAGCAGTACTTC
CDR3: CASQEAGGSYEQYF